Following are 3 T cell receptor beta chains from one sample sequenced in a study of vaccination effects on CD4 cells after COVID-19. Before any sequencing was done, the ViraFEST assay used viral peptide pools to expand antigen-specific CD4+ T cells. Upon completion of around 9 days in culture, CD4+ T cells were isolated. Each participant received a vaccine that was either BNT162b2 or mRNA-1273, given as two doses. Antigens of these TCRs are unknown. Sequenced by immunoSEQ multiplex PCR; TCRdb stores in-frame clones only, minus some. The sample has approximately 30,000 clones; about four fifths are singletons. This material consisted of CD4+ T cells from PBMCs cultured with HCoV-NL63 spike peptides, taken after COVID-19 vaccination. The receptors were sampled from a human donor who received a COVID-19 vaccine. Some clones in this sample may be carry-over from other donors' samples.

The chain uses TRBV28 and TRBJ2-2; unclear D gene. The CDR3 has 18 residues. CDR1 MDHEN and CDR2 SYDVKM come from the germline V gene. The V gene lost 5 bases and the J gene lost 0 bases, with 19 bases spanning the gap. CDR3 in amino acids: CASSLRSTATTNTGELFF. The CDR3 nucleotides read TGTGCCAGCAGTCTAAGGTCGACTGCCACCACGAACACCGGGGAGCTGTTTTTT.

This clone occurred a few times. The CDR3 protein is CATSRGTGTNYGYTF. The CDR3 DNA reads TGTGCCACCAGCAGAGGGACAGGCACTAACTATGGCTACACCTTC. V gene TRBV15 combines with J gene TRBJ1-2, with TRBD1 identical over 7 bases. The CDR3 spans 15 residues. V lost 1 base, J lost 0 bases, and 2 bases stayed unmatched. Germline V gene data show CDR1 as LNHNV and CDR2 as YYDKDF (reference sequence). Variable domain in full (rest from reference TRBV15 and TRBJ1-2): DAMVIQNPRYQVTQFGKPVTLSCSQTLNHNVMYWYQQKSSQAPKLLFHYYDKDFNNEADTPDNFQSRRPNTSFCFLDIRSPGLGDTAMYLCATSRGTGTNYGYTFGSGTRLTVV.

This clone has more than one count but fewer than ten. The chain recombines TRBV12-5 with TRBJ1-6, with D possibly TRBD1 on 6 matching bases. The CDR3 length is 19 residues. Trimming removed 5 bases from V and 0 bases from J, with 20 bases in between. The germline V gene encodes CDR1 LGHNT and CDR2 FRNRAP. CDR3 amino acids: CASGRTWTVGSSYNSPLHF. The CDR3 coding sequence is TGTGCTAGTGGTCGAACCTGGACAGTAGGGAGCTCCTATAATTCACCCCTCCACTTT.